Listed below are T cell receptor beta chains from one sample, sequenced in a study of identifying expanded T cells in peripheral blood. Profiling relied on immunoSEQ multiplex PCR, and the TCRdb table lists in-frame clones only, not all of them. Of around 120,000 clones listed, 75% to 90% are singletons. Input material: blood. All receptors derive from a person aged 18 to 75 in good health. Both conserved end residues are trimmed from each CDR3. The D gene is left open where the match is weak. Size is omitted from some rows. Given values are once, few, many or a class for expanded clones.

clone size | J gene | D gene | V gene | CDR3 protein
NA | TRBJ1-1 | NA | TRBV9 | ASMRVREDEAF
NA | TRBJ1-6 | NA | TRBV7-9 | ASSPSGSYNSPLH
NA | TRBJ2-5 | NA | TRBV18 | ASSPPGMRETQY
NA | TRBJ2-7 | NA | TRBV27 | ASSWDRASPEQY
NA | TRBJ2-3 | NA | TRBV7-6 | ASSGEITDTQY
NA | TRBJ2-3 | NA | TRBV27 | ASSSPGEPGLGRTDTQY
NA | TRBJ2-1 | NA | TRBV11-3 | ASSEGPGEQF
NA | TRBJ2-2 | NA | TRBV7-9 | ASTAGGAGAGELF
few | TRBJ2-7 | NA | TRBV5-5 | ASSLKRAGVNSYEQY
NA | TRBJ2-7 | NA | TRBV27 | ASSPAWGVYEQY
NA | TRBJ1-1 | TRBD1 | TRBV4-3 | ASSYQTEGAREAF
NA | TRBJ2-7 | NA | TRBV9 | ASSFPGWRGDSSYEQY
NA | TRBJ1-5 | NA | TRBV19 | ASISNPGANQPQH
NA | TRBJ2-3 | TRBD2 | TRBV5-4 | ASSRSGGADTQY
NA | TRBJ1-2 | TRBD1 | TRBV4-3 | ASSQDRTGGDNYGYT
NA | TRBJ1-5 | NA | TRBV28 | ASRLMGWGNNQPQH
NA | TRBJ1-2 | NA | TRBV13 | ASSLGQGMNGYA
NA | TRBJ2-3 | NA | TRBV15 | ATSRDRGSRDTQY
NA | TRBJ2-3 | TRBD2 | TRBV7-8 | ASSLGFRAGGRTDTQY
NA | TRBJ2-7 | NA | TRBV5-1 | ASSLGAGSYEQY
NA | TRBJ1-2 | NA | TRBV5-4 | ASSPKREGYGYT
NA | TRBJ1-2 | TRBD1 | TRBV7-6 | ASSLYSRGRGHYGYT
NA | TRBJ2-2 | NA | TRBV4-2 | ASSQDRYGAEGPGELF
NA | TRBJ2-6 | NA | TRBV27 | ASSFTRSGANVLT
few | TRBJ1-2 | NA | TRBV18 | ASSPQGDGYT
once | TRBJ2-1 | TRBD1 | TRBV2 | ASSEGQHNEQF
once | TRBJ2-2 | NA | TRBV28 | ASTLGGGTGELF
NA | TRBJ1-1 | NA | TRBV18 | ASSPGGTAEAF
NA | TRBJ2-7 | NA | TRBV7-8 | ASSPGSGVISYEQY
NA | TRBJ2-1 | NA | TRBV5-6 | ASSFQGGNEQF
once | TRBJ2-2 | NA | TRBV5-4 | ASSPRTLGELF
NA | TRBJ1-1 | TRBD1 | TRBV27 | ASSSFRLTGDTEAF
NA | TRBJ1-6 | NA | TRBV18 | ASSPRRGGDNSPLH
NA | TRBJ2-5 | TRBD2 | TRBV11-2 | ASSLVATLGLAGETQY
NA | TRBJ1-2 | NA | TRBV5-4 | ASSGGLNYGYT
NA | TRBJ2-1 | TRBD2 | TRBV7-2 | ASSPRAGAENEQF